What follows are 28 T cell receptor beta chains derived from one specimen sequenced in a study of blood T cell repertoires in COVID-19. Generated by immunoSEQ multiplex PCR, the TCRdb table keeps only in-frame clones and is missing some. The sample contains about 90,000 clones, roughly 90% of which appear only once. Sequencing used peripheral blood. The receptors were gathered from an elderly man with active or convalescent COVID-19.

This rearrangement joins TRBV21-1 to TRBJ1-3; the listed D gene, TRBD1, was not tested against the DNA. TRBV21-1 is shown as a pseudogene. This CDR3 region has 15 residues. The CDR3 DNA follows: TGTGCCAGCAGCAGGACAGGGGGATCTGGAAACACCATATATTTT. Its protein product is CASSRTGGSGNTIYF.

This clone was detected once. The V gene is TRBV20-1, the J gene TRBJ2-3; TRBD2 matches at 14 bases. Germline trimming cut 6 bases from V and 0 bases from J; bases unmatched to any gene: 5. CDR1 DFQATT and CDR2 SNEGSKA come from the germline V gene (reference sequence). This CDR3 region has 16 residues. DNA of the CDR3: TGCAGTGCCAGTGGACTAGCGGGGGGAAGCACAGATACGCAGTATTTT. This translates into CSASGLAGGSTDTQYF.

The V and J genes are TRBV4-3 and TRBJ2-5; 10 bases fit TRBD2. V dropped 2 bases and J dropped 5; count of bases not matched to a gene: 8. Germline CDR1 reads LGHNA; CDR2 reads YSLEER. CDR3 size: 16 residues. The CDR3 DNA follows: TGCGCCAGCAGCCAACCTGGGACTAGCGCAAGGGAGACCCAGTACTTC. This encodes CASSQPGTSARETQYF.

The chain carries TRBV2 and TRBJ1-5; D is uncertain. The CDR3 loop spans 15 amino acids. The germline V gene has CDR1 SNHLY and CDR2 FYNNEI. The ends were cut back, 7 bases at V and 6 bases at J, with 19 bases in the middle. CDR3 in DNA: TGTGCCAGCACTGCGAGGGTATCAACGGGTCAGCCCCAGCATTTT. It is translated as CASTARVSTGQPQHF.

The chain combines TRBV18 with TRBJ2-3; the match to TRBD2 covers 9 bases. The germline gives CDR1 KGHSH, CDR2 LQKENI. The CDR3 spans 16 residues. J gave up 2 bases and V 1 base, and 4 bases lay outside the gene matches. The CDR3 region has the DNA TGTGCCAGCTCACCACGGACTAGCGCCAACACAGATACGCAGTATTTT. It is translated as CASSPRTSANTDTQYF.

The gene calls are TRBV3-1 (or the pseudogene TRBV3-2) and TRBJ1-1; tentatively, D is TRBD1 (5 bases). Germline V gene sequence: CDR1 LGHDT, CDR2 YNNKEL (reference sequence). CDR3 length equals 14 residues. The V end lost 3 bases, the J end lost 0 bases, and 8 bases lay between the germline ends. In DNA, the CDR3 is TGTGCCAGCAGCCACAGACAGTTGAACACTGAAGCTTTCTTT. Its translation: CASSHRQLNTEAFF.

The chain employs TRBV27 and TRBJ2-7, with 12 bases that match TRBD2. V was clipped by 4 bases and J by 2 bases; unmatched bases: 12. The germline CDR1 and CDR2 sequences are MNHEY and SMNVEV (reference sequence). This CDR3 is built from 18 residues. CDR3 residues: CASSSLYKPSGRAYEQYF. In nucleotides, the CDR3 is TGTGCCAGCAGTTCGCTCTATAAACCTAGCGGGAGGGCCTACGAGCAGTACTTC.

The chain employs TRBV4-1 and TRBJ2-1; D is uncertain. This CDR3 has 16 amino acids. Germline assignment: CDR1 MGHRA and CDR2 YSYEKL. V shed 0 bases and J shed 3 bases, with 12 bases lying between them. The CDR3 bases are TGCGCCAGCAGCCAAGAACCTCCACCAGTCTACAATGAGCAGTTCTTC. Translation: CASSQEPPPVYNEQFF.

This rearrangement joins TRBV6-5 to TRBJ1-3; D is uncertain. Germline V lookup: CDR1 MNHEY, CDR2 SVGAGI. CDR3 length equals 13 residues. V was trimmed by 8 bases and J by 4 bases, leaving 12 bases between them. CDR3 sequence: CASSSPGGNTIYF. CDR3 DNA: TGTGCCAGCTCCTCCCCCGGGGGAAACACCATATATTTT.

The chain employs TRBV21-1 and TRBJ2-7; no DNA check was done on the table's D call, TRBD1. TRBV21-1 is a known pseudogene. The CDR3 has 14 amino acids. The CDR3 nucleotides are TGTGCCAGCAGCCTACAGGGTCCCAACTACGAGCAGTACTTC. It specifies CASSLQGPNYEQYF.

The V call is TRBV7-8, the J call TRBJ1-6; no reliable D call. With 1 base removed from V and 6 bases from J, the gap between germline ends came to 7 bases. Germline values: CDR1 SGHVS, CDR2 FQNEAQ. The CDR3 runs 14 residues. This CDR3 is CASSLGRGNSPLHF. The DNA for the CDR3 is TGTGCCAGCAGCTTAGGGCGCGGTAATTCACCCCTCCACTTT.

This clone was seen a handful of times. Other DNA sequences in the same sample also yield this CDR3. The chain couples TRBV5-1 to TRBJ1-1; D ambiguous. This CDR3 is built from 15 residues. V lost 0 bases to trimming and J lost 1 base, with 10 bases between them. Germline CDR1 and CDR2: SGHRS and YFSETQ. The CDR3 is CASSLVAGQNTEAFF. The CDR3 nucleotides read TGCGCCAGCAGCTTGGTGGCAGGCCAGAACACTGAAGCTTTCTTT.

CDR3 in amino acids: CASSLVLYNEQFF. CDR3 sequence (DNA): TGTGCCAGCAGCTTAGTTCTTTACAATGAGCAGTTCTTC. The V and J genes are TRBV7-2 and TRBJ2-1; D is ambiguous. Germline CDR1 SGHTA, CDR2 FQGNSA. The CDR3 is made up of 13 amino acids. V was shortened by 1 base and J by 4 bases, with 5 bases between the two germline ends.

The chain recombines TRBV5-6 with TRBJ1-5; TRBD1 aligns across 7 bases. Germline V gene lookup returns CDR1 SGHDT and CDR2 YYEEEE. The CDR3 length is 15 residues. V lost 2 bases and J lost 2; bases outside the gene matches: 4. The CDR3 DNA reads TGTGCCAGCAGCTTTACAGGGGCAGGCAATCAGCCCCAGCATTTT. It is translated as CASSFTGAGNQPQHF.

The CDR3 loop reads CASSRSGYNSDTQYF. As DNA, the CDR3 is TGTGCCAGTTCTCGCAGCGGATACAACTCAGATACGCAGTATTTT. The chain employs TRBV9 and TRBJ2-3; D might be TRBD2 (5 bases). The germline gives CDR1 SGDLS, CDR2 YYNGEE. The CDR3 contains 15 residues. V lost 8 bases to trimming and J lost 4 bases, with 20 bases between them.

This chain uses TRBV27 with TRBJ2-3; possible D gene TRBD2, 7 bases. Looked up from germline, CDR1 is MNHEY and CDR2 is SMNVEV (reference sequence). This CDR3 is 16 amino acids long. V was trimmed by 6 bases and J by 2 bases, leaving 18 bases between them. The DNA of the CDR3 is TGTGCCAGCAGGACAGGACTAGAATATAACACAGATACGCAGTATTTT. Residues: CASRTGLEYNTDTQYF.

The rearrangement uses TRBV29-1 and TRBJ2-2, with D hard to call. V lost 5 bases and J lost 2, with 6 bases in between. The CDR3 length is 12 residues. CDR1 SQVTM and CDR2 ANQGSEA come from the germline V gene. The CDR3 loop is CSVTANTGELFF. The CDR3 region has the DNA TGCAGCGTTACAGCTAACACCGGGGAGCTGTTTTTT.

The V call is TRBV12-3 or TRBV12-4, the J call TRBJ2-2; D is perhaps TRBD2 (5 bases). This CDR3 is built from 13 residues. Trimming took 0 bases from V and 6 from J, leaving 5 bases between them. The CDR3 DNA follows: TGTGCCAGCAGTTTAGCGGAGGCCGGGGAGCTGTTTTTT. It codes for CASSLAEAGELFF.

J is TRBJ2-5 and V is TRBV3-1 (or the pseudogene TRBV3-2); D unresolved. Germline V gene lookup returns CDR1 LGHDT and CDR2 YNNKEL (reference sequence). The CDR3 is made up of 15 amino acids. V was shortened by 0 bases and J by 1 base, with 9 bases between the two germline ends. CDR3 loop: CASSQDPEFQETQYF. The CDR3 region has the DNA TGTGCCAGCAGCCAAGATCCGGAGTTCCAAGAGACCCAGTACTTC.

Here the CDR3 reads CASSLGAQPSDTQYF. CDR3 DNA: TGCGCCAGCAGCTTGGGGGCCCAACCTTCAGATACGCAGTATTTT. The chain joins TRBV5-1 to TRBJ2-3; D is ambiguous. V was shortened by 0 bases and J by 4 bases, with 12 bases between the two germline ends. Per germline, CDR1 SGHRS and CDR2 YFSETQ. CDR3 length: 15 residues.

This chain connects TRBV27 to TRBJ1-6, with 7 bases lining up with TRBD1. The trim removed 3 bases at V and 8 bases at J, leaving 4 bases unmatched. The CDR3 sequence is 14 residues long. In germline, CDR1 is MNHEY, CDR2 SMNVEV (reference sequence). The CDR3 nucleotides read TGTGCCAGCAGTTTCGGCAGGGGGGATTCACCCCTCCACTTT. Translated: CASSFGRGDSPLHF.

This clone was seen once. J is TRBJ2-1 and V is TRBV19, with D uncertain. Germline V gene sequence: CDR1 LNHDA, CDR2 SQIVND (reference sequence). The CDR3 spans 13 residues. Trimming cost V 5 bases and J 4 bases, with 9 bases left between them. In DNA, the CDR3 is TGTGCCAGTAGTGTGACACATTACAATGAGCAGTTCTTC. This translates into CASSVTHYNEQFF.

The gene calls are TRBV5-1 and TRBJ2-1; 7 bases agree with TRBD2. Trimming took 4 bases from V and 12 from J; bases not matched to a gene: 13. Germline V lookup: CDR1 SGHRS, CDR2 YFSETQ. The CDR3 runs to 14 residues. CDR3 in amino acids: CASSPNLRGFGQFF. CDR3 coding DNA: TGCGCCAGCAGCCCCAACCTGCGGGGGTTTGGGCAGTTCTTC.

The genes are TRBV29-1 and TRBJ2-1; TRBD1 aligns across 7 bases. Germline CDR1 is SQVTM and CDR2 is ANQGSEA. V shed 7 bases, J shed 5 bases, and the junction held 8 bases outside the gene matches. CDR3 length: 13 amino acids. Here the CDR3 reads CSASPGQNNEQFF. The CDR3 nucleotides are TGCAGCGCTTCACCGGGACAGAACAATGAGCAGTTCTTC.

The J gene is TRBJ2-3, the V gene TRBV30; 7 bases match TRBD2. Trimming at V came to 0 bases and at J to 6 bases, leaving 18 bases not matched to a gene. The CDR3 is 18 amino acids. Germline V gene data show CDR1 as GTSNPN and CDR2 as SVGIG (reference sequence). The CDR3 reads CAWSVLVSRAGLADTQYF. For the CDR3, the DNA is TGTGCCTGGAGTGTATTGGTGAGTCGAGCGGGATTGGCGGATACGCAGTATTTT.

The chain recombines TRBV4-2 with TRBJ1-6; the match to TRBD1 covers 8 bases. V was clipped by 5 bases and J by 10 bases; unmatched bases: 10. The CDR3 totals 15 residues. Germline V gene data show CDR1 as LGHNA and CDR2 as YNFKEQ. CDR3 coding DNA: TGTGCCAGCAGCGAAGGACAGGGTAACAACTCACCCCTCCACTTT. This codes for CASSEGQGNNSPLHF.

This chain links TRBV19 with TRBJ2-5, with D maybe TRBD2 (5 bases). Trimming left V 3 bases short and J 6 bases short, with 14 bases between. The CDR3 length is 14 residues. Germline lookup yields CDR1 LNHDA and CDR2 SQIVND (reference sequence). This chain's CDR3 is CASSISGSGKTQYF. The CDR3 DNA sequence: TGTGCCAGTAGTATTAGTGGGAGTGGGAAGACCCAGTACTTC.

The rearrangement joins TRBV4-1 to TRBJ2-1; D is possibly TRBD2 (5 bases). The V gene lost 2 bases and the J gene lost 5 bases, with 16 bases spanning the gap. The CDR3 contains 16 residues. Germline V lookup: CDR1 MGHRA, CDR2 YSYEKL. This CDR3 reads CASSQTWEQVNNEQFF. CDR3 sequence (DNA): TGCGCCAGCAGCCAAACCTGGGAGCAGGTCAACAATGAGCAGTTCTTC.